One and the same sample provided the 26 T cell receptor beta chains below, sequenced in a study of T cells in Graves' hyperthyroidism and ophthalmopathy (dated by TCRdb to the late 2010s). Libraries were prepared through multiplex PCR. TCRdb lists the instrument as Illumina HiSeq 2000. The TCR beta CDR3 regions were amplified from the RNA transcripts. A first-round RT-PCR of the TCR CDR3 used the HTBI primer set with the Qiagen OneStep RT-PCR kit. The raw public reads went through TCRdb reprocessing: fastp at Q25, MiXCR clone calling, in-frame beta chains kept. Identical CDR3 protein sequences are pooled into one entry, listed with their most common genes and DNA. This sample comprises over 700,000 distinct CDR3 sequences, about 38% of them detected only once. The ten largest make up more than 7% of the sample. The sample consisted of blood. Every receptor here comes from a man younger than 30 with Graves' hyperthyroidism.

This clonotype was counted a few times. J is TRBJ2-7 and V is TRBV4-2; D possibly corresponds to TRBD1 (6 bases). Germline-derived CDR1 and CDR2 are LGHNA and YNFKEQ. CDR3 length: 15 amino acids. V lost 3 bases to trimming and J lost 5 bases, with 17 bases between them. CDR3 loop: CASSQQEGERNEQYF. Here the CDR3 DNA reads TGTGCCAGCAGCCAGCAAGAGGGGGAGAGGAACGAGCAGTACTTC.

There are a few counts of this clonotype. The CDR3 is CASSPPAGVYEQYF. In nucleotides, the CDR3 is TGTGCCAGCAGCCCCCCTGCGGGAGTCTACGAGCAGTACTTC. This chain connects TRBV6-1 to TRBJ2-7; the match to TRBD2 covers 7 bases. Per germline, CDR1 MNHNS and CDR2 SASEGT. This CDR3 contains 14 residues. Losses at the gene ends were 6 bases for V and 3 bases for J; bases not matched to a gene: 8.

Note on this clonotype: A junction end diverges from the germline sequence, so it may reflect a read error. This chain uses TRBV2 with TRBJ1-2; D is uncertain. The length of the CDR3 is 11 residues. The germline CDR1 and CDR2 sequences are SNHLY and FYNNEI. CDR3 region: CASRGGRGSTF. The CDR3 bases are TGTGCCAGCAGGGGTGGACGTGGCTCCACCTTC. Together with reference TRBV2 and TRBJ1-2, the CDR3 gives the full variable domain: EPEVTQTPSHQVTQMGQEVILRCVPISNHLYFYWYRQILGQKVEFLVSFYNNEISEKSEIFDDQFSVERPDGSNFTLKIRSTKLEDSAMYFCASRGGRGSTFGSGTRLTVV.

Many counts were recorded for this clonotype. The chain is built from TRBV29-1 and TRBJ2-5; the D is unclear. CDR1 is SQVTM and CDR2 is ANQGSEA in the germline V gene. The V and J ends lost 7 bases and 0 bases respectively, with 9 bases between them. The CDR3 is 12 residues long. The CDR3, as DNA: TGCAGCGCACGGTTGTACCAAGAGACCCAGTACTTC. Translation: CSARLYQETQYF. The full variable domain, completed using reference TRBV29-1 and TRBJ2-5, is SAVISQKPSRDICQRGTSLTIQCQVDSQVTMMFWYRQQPGQSLTLIATANQGSEATYESGFVIDKFPISRPNLTFSTLTVSNMSPEDSSIYLCSARLYQETQYFGPGTRLLVL.

The CDR3 loop reads CASSTTGPGEAFF. In DNA form, the CDR3 reads TGTGCCAGCAGCACGACAGGCCCTGGCGAAGCTTTCTTT. The V call is TRBV12-3 or TRBV12-4, the J call TRBJ1-1; weak D call: TRBD1 (6 bases). V was clipped by 6 bases and J by 8 bases, with 16 bases between them. There are 13 residues in the CDR3.

This clonotype showed up just a few times. This rearrangement joins TRBV12-3 or TRBV12-4 to TRBJ2-5; 7 bases align to TRBD1. This CDR3 spans 13 amino acids. With V trimmed by 7 bases and J by 4 bases, 6 bases remained unmatched. The CDR3 loop is CASTNTGVETQYF. Written as DNA, the CDR3 is TGTGCCAGCACCAATACAGGGGTAGAGACCCAGTACTTC.

CDR3 bases: TGTGCCAGCGGACAGGGGTCCACCGGGGAGCTGTTTTTT. Its protein product is CASGQGSTGELFF. V and J are TRBV25-1 and TRBJ2-2, with 9 bases matching TRBD1. J lost 4 bases, V lost 8 bases, and 2 bases had no gene match. The CDR3 has 13 amino acids. Germline values: CDR1 MGHDK, CDR2 SYGVNS.

The rearrangement links TRBV20-1 to TRBJ1-6; D gene uncertain. The CDR3 contains 12 residues. CDR1 is DFQATT and CDR2 is SNEGSKA in the germline V gene (reference sequence). Between the trimmed V and J ends, which lost 3 bases and 9 bases, there was a span of 9 bases. The CDR3 DNA is TGCAGTGCTAGGGCGGAGAGTTCACCCCTCCACTTT. Protein: CSARAESSPLHF.

V gene TRBV4-3 combines with J gene TRBJ2-2, with D tentatively TRBD2 (6 bases). CDR1 and CDR2 from the germline V gene are LGHNA and YSLEER. V lost 2 bases and J 8 bases, leaving 18 bases between the germline ends. The CDR3 has 16 residues. The CDR3 DNA is TGCGCCAGCAGCCAAAGCGGGCCCTGGGTGGCTGGGGAGCTGTTTTTT. Translated, it gives CASSQSGPWVAGELFF.

This clonotype was detected only a few times. The gene calls are TRBV7-8 and TRBJ1-1, with D possibly being TRBD1 (5 bases). The CDR3 length is 14 residues. V gave up 3 bases and J gave up 0 bases, with 8 bases separating them. CDR1 and CDR2 (germline): SGHVS, FQNEAQ. This CDR3 is CASSFKDMNTEAFF. CDR3 coding DNA: TGTGCCAGCAGCTTCAAGGACATGAACACTGAAGCTTTCTTT.

In the case of this clonotype: An end of the junction differs from the germline gene, which may be a read error. The rearrangement joins TRBV7-2 to TRBJ2-6; either TRBD1 or TRBD2 may fit D (5 bases each). The CDR3 sequence is 15 residues long. Germline V CDR1 and CDR2: SGHTA, FQGNSA. CDR3 in DNA: TGTGCCAGCAGCTTGTCCATCCCCGGGGCCAGCGTCCTGACTTTC. Translation: CASSLSIPGASVLTF.

The chain combines TRBV12-3 or TRBV12-4 with TRBJ1-3; the D gene is possibly TRBD1 (6 bases). Trimming left V 6 bases short and J 0 bases short, with 15 bases between. There are 16 residues in the CDR3. The CDR3 sequence: CASSTPAGASGNTIYF. In DNA, the CDR3 is TGTGCCAGCAGCACACCCGCAGGGGCCTCTGGAAACACCATATATTTT.

The rearrangement uses TRBV7-9 and TRBJ2-2; 8 positions match TRBD1. J lost 2 bases, V lost 5 bases, and 4 bases had no gene match. CDR1 SEHNR and CDR2 FQNEAQ come from the germline V gene (reference sequence). This CDR3 spans 15 amino acids. The CDR3 spells CASSGTGTNTGELFF. CDR3 nucleotides: TGTGCCAGCAGCGGGACAGGAACCAACACCGGGGAGCTGTTTTTT.

This clonotype was seen ten or more times. This sequence joins TRBV7-2 and TRBJ1-2; 9 bases fit TRBD1. The CDR3 spans 15 residues. Germline trimming cut 5 bases from V and 3 bases from J; bases unmatched to any gene: 7. Germline assignment: CDR1 SGHTA and CDR2 FQGNSA. For the CDR3, the DNA is TGTGCCAGCAGCGAACCCACAGGGGGCTACTATGGCTACACCTTC. It encodes CASSEPTGGYYGYTF.

This clonotype appeared a few times. The chain recombines TRBV4-1 with TRBJ2-7; possibly TRBD1 for D (5 bases). The CDR3 loop spans 14 amino acids. The ends were cut back, 1 base at V and 5 bases at J, with 12 bases in the middle. Germline-derived CDR1 and CDR2 are MGHRA and YSYEKL. Here the CDR3 reads CASSQVQGPDEQYF. The CDR3 bases are TGCGCCAGCAGCCAAGTCCAGGGCCCCGACGAGCAGTACTTC.

This clonotype was observed many times. The chain is built from TRBV20-1 and TRBJ2-7; 10 bases agree with TRBD1. The CDR3 loop spans 14 amino acids. The trim removed 6 bases at V and 4 bases at J, leaving 9 bases unmatched. Germline CDR1 reads DFQATT; CDR2 reads SNEGSKA (reference sequence). The CDR3 spells CSAINRDRGYEQYF. The CDR3 bases are TGCAGTGCGATTAACCGGGACAGGGGTTACGAGCAGTACTTC.

V and J are TRBV7-8 and TRBJ2-7, with a tentative D call TRBD2 (6 bases). The V and J ends lost 11 bases and 0 bases respectively, with 14 bases between them. CDR1 SGHVS and CDR2 FQNEAQ come from the germline V gene. There are 13 residues in the CDR3. CDR3 protein: CAWKVGGSYEQYF. CDR3 nucleotides: TGTGCCTGGAAAGTCGGGGGCTCCTACGAGCAGTACTTC.

DNA for the CDR3: TGTGCCACCAGCAGTTCATTCTCTGGGGCCAACGTCCTGACTTTC. It specifies CATSSSFSGANVLTF. This chain connects TRBV15 to TRBJ2-6, with D hard to call. The V and J ends lost 3 bases and 0 bases respectively, with 6 bases between them. In germline, CDR1 is LNHNV, CDR2 YYDKDF (reference sequence). The CDR3 sequence is 15 residues long.

J is TRBJ1-5 and V is TRBV7-8; no clear D gene. The V end lost 6 bases, the J end lost 7 bases, and 16 bases lay between the germline ends. From germline, CDR1 is SGHVS and CDR2 FQNEAQ. The CDR3 has 14 amino acids. The DNA of the CDR3 is TGTGCCAGCAGACCCTCGGGATCCGGCCAGCCCCAGCATTTT. Protein sequence: CASRPSGSGQPQHF.

This clonotype was seen repeatedly, ten times or more. The rearrangement uses TRBV20-1 and TRBJ2-6; D might be TRBD1 (6 bases). This CDR3 spans 14 amino acids. With 0 bases removed from V and 5 bases from J, the gap between germline ends came to 8 bases. Germline lookup yields CDR1 DFQATT and CDR2 SNEGSKA (reference sequence). CDR3: CSARDGTRANVLTF. The CDR3, as DNA: TGCAGTGCTAGAGATGGGACAAGGGCCAACGTCCTGACTTTC.

This clonotype was detected many times. The chain links TRBV20-1 to TRBJ2-5; D possibly corresponds to TRBD2 (6 bases). V was pared by 1 base and J by 5 bases, with 11 bases between. This CDR3 has 13 amino acids. The germline V gene encodes CDR1 DFQATT and CDR2 SNEGSKA (reference sequence). The CDR3 sequence is CSARVLAGETQYF. In DNA form, the CDR3 reads TGCAGTGCTAGAGTACTAGCCGGGGAGACCCAGTACTTC.

On this clonotype: At one end, the junction sequence differs from germline, possibly due to a read error. This chain links TRBV6-1 with TRBJ1-5; 8 nucleotides line up with TRBD1. Germline loops: CDR1 MNHNS, CDR2 SASEGT. The CDR3 loop spans 15 amino acids. The CDR3 here is CARSLRQGNNQPQHF. In DNA, the CDR3 is TGTGCCCGCAGTCTAAGACAGGGGAACAATCAGCCCCAGCATTTT.

Details on this clonotype: Since the CDR3 does not end with the conserved phenylalanine or tryptophan, this likely comes from a read error. V usage is TRBV19 and J usage is TRBJ2-7; 7 bases are a match to TRBD2. The V segment lost 5 bases and the J segment 0 bases; nucleotides outside the gene matches: 13. The V gene's germline CDR1 is LNHDA and CDR2 SQIVND (reference sequence). This CDR3 is 17 amino acids long. The CDR3 spells CASSEILLADRSYEQYL. The CDR3 DNA is TGTGCCAGTAGTGAAATACTTCTAGCGGACCGCTCCTACGAGCAGTACCTC.

The chain recombines TRBV19 with TRBJ2-2; possibly TRBD2 for D (5 bases). The CDR3 extends over 15 amino acids. CDR1 is LNHDA and CDR2 is SQIVND in the germline V gene (reference sequence). The V gene lost 4 bases and the J gene lost 1 base, with 10 bases spanning the gap. The CDR3 nucleotides are TGTGCCAGTAGTACCCGGGATAGGAACACCGGGGAGCTGTTTTTT. This gives the protein CASSTRDRNTGELFF. Variable domain in full (rest from reference TRBV19 and TRBJ2-2): DGGITQSPKYLFRKEGQNVTLSCEQNLNHDAMYWYRQDPGQGLRLIYYSQIVNDFQKGDIAEGYSVSREKKESFPLTVTSAQKNPTAFYLCASSTRDRNTGELFFGEGSRLTVL.

To note about this clonotype: Compared with germline, one end of the junction differs, possibly owing to a read error. This chain uses TRBV7-7 with TRBJ2-5; TRBD1 matches 8 bases. Per germline, CDR1 SSHAT and CDR2 FNYEAQ (reference sequence). This CDR3 comprises 14 residues. CDR3 sequence: CASSLDRGRETHYF. The CDR3, as DNA: TGTGCTAGCAGCTTAGACAGGGGTCGGGAGACCCACTACTTC.

The V call is TRBV7-9, the J call TRBJ2-5; 8 positions agree with TRBD1. V shed 3 bases and J 5 bases; nucleotides not matched to a gene: 11. Per germline, CDR1 SEHNR and CDR2 FQNEAQ (reference sequence). This CDR3 contains 16 residues. The DNA of the CDR3 is TGTGCCAGCAGCTTCCGAGGACAGGGATTTATGGAGACCCAGTACTTC. As protein: CASSFRGQGFMETQYF. The complete variable domain, with remaining parts taken from reference TRBV7-9 and TRBJ2-5, reads DTGVSQNPRHKITKRGQNVTFRCDPISEHNRLYWYRQTLGQGPEFLTYFQNEAQLEKSRLLSDRFSAERPKGSFSTLEIQRTEQGDSAMYLCASSFRGQGFMETQYFGPGTRLLVL.